These 5 T cell receptor beta chains were sequenced from one sample in a study of CD4+ T cells in melanoma. Assay used: immunoSEQ multiplex PCR; TCRdb lists only in-frame clones, some missing. The table records around 55,000 clones, approximately 74% of them present only once. Input material: tumor tissue. The receptor set was obtained from a human donor with melanoma.

This clone was detected a few times. The V gene is TRBV6-5, the J gene TRBJ1-5; D gene ambiguous. The CDR3 is 15 amino acids. The germline V gene has CDR1 MNHEY and CDR2 SVGAGI. V was trimmed by 7 bases and J by 1 base, leaving 14 bases between them. CDR3 nucleotides: TGTGCCAGCACAGTGGCCCCCCAGAGCAATCAGCCCCAGCATTTT. Its translation is CASTVAPQSNQPQHF.

The rearrangement links TRBV27 to TRBJ1-5; D is perhaps TRBD1 (6 bases). CDR1 is MNHEY and CDR2 is SMNVEV in the germline V gene (reference sequence). CDR3 length: 18 residues. V gave up 6 bases and J gave up 1 base, with 22 bases separating them. CDR3 residues: CASSPLLPTGISNQPQHF. In nucleotides, the CDR3 is TGTGCCAGCAGCCCCCTACTCCCGACAGGAATAAGCAATCAGCCCCAGCATTTT.

This clone was observed a handful of times. V gene TRBV7-8 combines with J gene TRBJ1-5; tentatively, D is TRBD1 (5 bases). The germline V gene has CDR1 SGHVS and CDR2 FQNEAQ. Trimming shortened V by 5 bases and J by 3 bases, and 17 bases separated the two germline ends. This CDR3 has 16 residues. The CDR3 DNA reads as TGTGCCAGCAGCAACACCGGGACGGCCCTCAATCAGCCCCAGCATTTT. Encoded protein: CASSNTGTALNQPQHF.

The chain has TRBV9 and TRBJ2-7; 8 positions match TRBD1. Germline V lookup: CDR1 SGDLS, CDR2 YYNGEE. This CDR3 region has 16 residues. V was pared by 4 bases and J by 2 bases, with 11 bases of the junction left unmatched. CDR3 residues: CASSPSGQGITYEQYF. DNA of the CDR3: TGTGCCAGCAGCCCTTCTGGACAGGGAATCACCTACGAGCAGTACTTC.

J is TRBJ1-1 and V is TRBV6-6; D is undetermined. Germline assignment: CDR1 MNHNY and CDR2 SVGAGI (reference sequence). Trimming left V 4 bases short and J 4 bases short, with 10 bases between. The CDR3 totals 13 residues. The CDR3 protein is CASSWGLSTEAFF. DNA for the CDR3: TGTGCCAGCAGTTGGGGTCTGTCCACTGAAGCTTTCTTT.